This T cell receptor beta chain was observed in a study of T cells after yellow fever vaccination. There are many counts of this clonotype. As yet, its antigen is unknown. 5'RACE template switching produced TCR cDNA carrying a universal primer site and UMIs. One entry per CDR3 protein, called by TCRdb with MiXCR from the 5' RACE reads. Of under 200,000 distinct CDR3 sequences listed, about 7% are singletons. Germline CDR1 DFQATT, CDR2 SNEGSKA (reference sequence). Trimming left V 6 bases short and J 0 bases short, with 9 bases between. The CDR3 runs 12 residues. Whole-study findings and limits: Abundant bulk-population clonotypes could contaminate the FACS-sorted repertoires.

This sequence joins TRBV20-1 and TRBJ2-7; D unclear. The receptor's source is a man in his late teens or twenties who received the YFV17D yellow fever vaccine. Sequencing was performed on CD4+ T cells sorted from PBMCs, taken about 5 days after the first yellow fever vaccination. CDR3 loop: CSASPTSYEQYF. DNA of the CDR3: TGCAGTGCGTCGCCTACCTCCTACGAGCAGTACTTC.